This T cell receptor (beta chain) appears in the sequencing data of a study of CXCR3-negative and CXCR3-positive naive CD8 T cells. Study in general: There were about 150 million TRB reads altogether, and each library had about 1.5 +/- 0.3 million of them.

The CDR3 runs 16 residues. TRB cDNA libraries were made by UMI-labeled 5' RACE. TCRdb reprocessed the 5' RACE reads and reports one entry per CDR3 protein, with no DNA. The table for this sample gives roughly 65,000 distinct CDR3 sequences. In the case of this clonotype: Its antigen is as yet unknown.

Whole-study findings and limits: Whereas both naive subsets had comparably high diversity, memory CD8+ cells had much lower diversity. CXCR3-negative naive cells had less hydrophobic TRB CDR3s than did CXCR3-positive naive cells. After cryopreservation, CXCR3 expression dropped partially; most assays used fresh PBMCs.

CD45RO-CCR7+CD27+CD95- cells counted as naive CD8+ T cells. Sequenced sample: naive CXCR3+ CD8+ T cells from blood. Subset specified: CD45RO-CCR7+CD27+CD95- naive CD8+ T cells expressing CXCR3 (TNR3+). The sequence came from a human donor in good health. Some clones in this sample may be carry-over from other donors' samples. The chain recombines TRBV21-1 with TRBJ2-3; TCRdb returns TRBD1, unconfirmable since there is no DNA. TRBV21-1 is classified as a pseudogene. CDR3 residues: CASSGRTRGDTDTQYF.